This is a list of T cell receptor beta chains from one sample in a study of cytomegalovirus exposure and HLA in healthy donors. Sequenced by immunoSEQ multiplex PCR; TCRdb stores in-frame clones only, minus some. The top ten hold less than 5.5% of the sample, which has about 110,000 clones, around 73% seen once. Input material: PBMCs. Receptors were obtained from a woman aged 25 to 45 in good health and CMV-seropositive. The CDR3 runs from the conserved cysteine through the conserved F or W. The D gene is left open where the match is weak. Some rows have no size entry. The others give once, few or many, or a class for an expanded clone.

j_call,clone_size,v_call,d_call,cdr3_aa,cdr3_nt
TRBJ1-5,-,TRBV28,TRBD1,CASNSRKPPPGQGARAWDQPQHF,TGTGCCAGCAACTCACGCAAGCCCCCCCCGGGACAGGGGGCGCGAGCTTGGGATCAGCCCCAGCATTTT
TRBJ2-1,-,TRBV4-1,-,CASSQESRRSHNNEQFF,TGCGCCAGCAGCCAAGAGTCTAGGAGGTCGCATAACAATGAGCAGTTCTTC
TRBJ2-3,few,TRBV6-6,TRBD1,CASSGGQGVTDTQYF,TGTGCCAGCAGCGGGGGACAGGGGGTGACAGATACGCAGTATTTT
TRBJ2-5,-,TRBV19,TRBD2,CASSFSGGSGVRETQYF,TGTGCCAGTAGTTTCAGCGGGGGCAGCGGGGTCCGGGAGACCCAGTACTTC
TRBJ2-5,few,TRBV6-5,-,CASSYLDRKQETQYF,TGTGCCAGCAGTTACTTAGACAGGAAGCAAGAGACCCAGTACTTC
TRBJ1-1,-,TRBV11-2,-,CASSLVPGSLNTEAFF,TGTGCCAGCAGCTTAGTCCCAGGGTCTTTGAACACTGAAGCTTTCTTT
TRBJ2-3,-,TRBV7-8,TRBD2,CASSRRLAGGSDTQYF,TGTGCCAGCAGCAGAAGACTAGCGGGAGGGTCCGATACGCAGTATTTT
TRBJ2-7,few,TRBV19,-,CASSILRTTIHEQYF,TGTGCCAGTAGTATTTTGCGGACTACCATCCACGAGCAGTACTTC
TRBJ2-1,-,TRBV7-8,TRBD1,CASSLALGQSSYNEQFF,TGTGCCAGCAGCTTAGCGCTGGGACAGAGCTCCTACAATGAGCAGTTCTTC
TRBJ2-3,-,TRBV9,-,CASSVRQGTDTQYF,TGTGCCAGCAGCGTACGGCAGGGAACAGATACGCAGTATTTT
TRBJ2-6,-,TRBV5-1,-,CASSFFSGASSGANVLTF,TGCGCCAGCAGCTTCTTTTCTGGAGCTAGCTCTGGGGCCAACGTCCTGACTTTC
TRBJ2-3,-,TRBV5-1,-,CASSPSEPKDTQYF,TGCGCCAGCAGCCCGTCCGAACCTAAGGATACGCAGTATTTT
TRBJ1-1,few,TRBV2,TRBD1,CASRGVKGAGGEAFF,TGTGCCAGCAGGGGCGTAAAGGGGGCTGGGGGCGAAGCTTTCTTT
TRBJ2-1,-,TRBV27,TRBD2,CASSLLKASGGASGEQFF,TGTGCCAGCAGTTTATTGAAGGCTAGCGGGGGGGCTTCAGGTGAGCAGTTCTTC
TRBJ1-1,-,TRBV27,-,CASSLSRNTEAFF,TGTGCCAGCAGTTTATCCCGGAACACTGAAGCTTTCTTT
TRBJ2-5,-,TRBV2,TRBD2,CASSGEAGAGETQYF,TGTGCCAGCAGTGGGGAAGCGGGAGCCGGGGAGACCCAGTACTTC